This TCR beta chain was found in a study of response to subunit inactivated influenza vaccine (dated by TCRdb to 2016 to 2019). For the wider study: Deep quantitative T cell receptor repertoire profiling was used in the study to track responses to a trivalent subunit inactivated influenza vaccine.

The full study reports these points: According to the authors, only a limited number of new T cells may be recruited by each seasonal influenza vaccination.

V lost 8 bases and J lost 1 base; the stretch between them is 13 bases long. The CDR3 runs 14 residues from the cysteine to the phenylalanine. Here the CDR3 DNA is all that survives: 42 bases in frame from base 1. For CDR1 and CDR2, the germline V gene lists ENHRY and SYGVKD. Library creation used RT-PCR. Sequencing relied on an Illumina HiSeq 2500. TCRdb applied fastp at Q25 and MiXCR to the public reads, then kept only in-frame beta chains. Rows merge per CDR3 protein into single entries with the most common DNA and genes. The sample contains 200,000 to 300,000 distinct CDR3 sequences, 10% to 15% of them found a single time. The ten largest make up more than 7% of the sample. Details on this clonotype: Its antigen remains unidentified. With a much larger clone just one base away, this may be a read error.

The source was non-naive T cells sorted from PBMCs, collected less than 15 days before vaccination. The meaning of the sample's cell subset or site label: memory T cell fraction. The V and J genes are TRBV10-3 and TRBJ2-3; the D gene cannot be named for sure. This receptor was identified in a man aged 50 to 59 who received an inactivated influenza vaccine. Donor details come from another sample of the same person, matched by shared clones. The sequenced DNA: TGTGCCATCGGGTCGACCGGTGGCACAGATACGCAGTATTTT. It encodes CAIGSTGGTDTQYF.